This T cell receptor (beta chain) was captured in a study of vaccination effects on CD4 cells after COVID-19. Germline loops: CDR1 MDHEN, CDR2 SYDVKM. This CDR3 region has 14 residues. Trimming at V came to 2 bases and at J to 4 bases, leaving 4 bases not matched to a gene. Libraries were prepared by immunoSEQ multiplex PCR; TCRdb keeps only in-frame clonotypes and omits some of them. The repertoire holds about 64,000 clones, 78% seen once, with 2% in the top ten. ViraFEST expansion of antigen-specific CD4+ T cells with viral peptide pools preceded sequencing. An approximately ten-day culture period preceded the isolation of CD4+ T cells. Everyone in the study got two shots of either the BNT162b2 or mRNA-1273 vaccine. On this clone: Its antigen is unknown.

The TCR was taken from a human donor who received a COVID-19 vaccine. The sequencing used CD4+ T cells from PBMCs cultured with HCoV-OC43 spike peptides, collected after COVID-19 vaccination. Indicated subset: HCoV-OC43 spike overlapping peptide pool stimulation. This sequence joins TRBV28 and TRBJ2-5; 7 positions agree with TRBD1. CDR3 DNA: TGTGCCAGCAGTTTAAGGGGGCGCGGAGAGACCCAGTACTTC. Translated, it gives CASSLRGRGETQYF.